This TCR beta chain was sequenced for a study of blood T cell repertoires in COVID-19. On the study more broadly: Spain, Italy and the United States supplied samples that represented acute and convalescent COVID-19. From T cells, B-cell-depleted T cells, or PBMCs came the material, which was cDNA or gDNA.

Original handling: From reference gene primer amplification, estimates of nucleated cell counts were derived. Produced via immunoSEQ multiplex PCR; TCRdb's table is partial and in-frame only. V, J and clone size reflect that table, while D and trimming were determined from the DNA. The table records about 160,000 clones, about 77% of them present only once. Trimming cost V 0 bases and J 5 bases, with 10 bases left between them. The CDR3 is made up of 13 amino acids. Per germline, CDR1 SQVTM and CDR2 ANQGSEA. This TCR derives from a woman at least 80 years old with acute or convalescent COVID-19. Sequencing input: peripheral blood. This chain links TRBV29-1 with TRBJ1-2; D not resolved. The CDR3 DNA reads as TGCAGCGTTGAAGATAGCCCCCTTTATGGCTACACCTTC. Translating it yields CSVEDSPLYGYTF.